This TCR beta chain was identified in a study of CD8 T cells in ankylosing spondylitis. V shed 1 base and J 15 bases; nucleotides not matched to a gene: 5. The CDR3 sequence is 13 residues long. Germline CDR1 reads SGHTA; CDR2 reads FQGNSA. TCRdb ran MiXCR on the 5' RACE reads and lists one entry per CDR3 protein. The sample holds approximately 88,000 distinct CDR3 sequences, 8.8% seen once. This clonotype was seen at least ten times. Material for sequencing was blood, either unsorted or a sorted T cell fraction (not recorded which). The receptor comes from a male donor with ankylosing spondylitis or in good health (not recorded which). The chain carries TRBV7-2 and TRBJ2-1; 11 bases agree with TRBD2. The DNA for the CDR3 is TGTGCCAGCAGCTTAGTTCTAGCGGGGGGCCCGTTCTTC. Translating gives CASSLVLAGGPFF.